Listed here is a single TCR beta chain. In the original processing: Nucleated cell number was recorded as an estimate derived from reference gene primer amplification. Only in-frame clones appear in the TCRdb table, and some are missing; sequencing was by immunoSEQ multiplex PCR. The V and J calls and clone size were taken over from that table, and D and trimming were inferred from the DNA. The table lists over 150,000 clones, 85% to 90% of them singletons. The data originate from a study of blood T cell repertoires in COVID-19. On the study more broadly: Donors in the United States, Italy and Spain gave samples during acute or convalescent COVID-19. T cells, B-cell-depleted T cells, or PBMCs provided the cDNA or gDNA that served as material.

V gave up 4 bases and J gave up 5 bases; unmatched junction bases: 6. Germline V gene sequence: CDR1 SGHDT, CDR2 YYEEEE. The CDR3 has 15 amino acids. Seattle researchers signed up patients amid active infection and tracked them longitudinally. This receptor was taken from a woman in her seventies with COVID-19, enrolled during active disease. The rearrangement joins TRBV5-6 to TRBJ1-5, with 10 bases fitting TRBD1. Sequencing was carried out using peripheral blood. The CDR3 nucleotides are TGTGCCAGCAGCGCGGGACAGGGGAGTTATCAGCCCCAGCATTTT. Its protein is CASSAGQGSYQPQHF.